A selection of T cell receptor beta chains follows, all from one sample in a study of T cells in Graves' hyperthyroidism and ophthalmopathy. MiXCR, applied by TCRdb to the multiplex PCR reads, yields one record per CDR3 protein. The repertoire includes 370,000 or so distinct CDR3 sequences, approximately 15% of them detected once, and roughly 26% sits in the top ten. Source material: blood. The source is a woman between 18 and 29 years old with Graves' hyperthyroidism that later progressed to Graves' ophthalmopathy. Both conserved end residues are part of each CDR3. The D gene is left open where the match is weak. Clone size is given for some rows only: seen once, a few or many times, or a class if the clone is expanded.

J gene: TRBJ2-7
clone size: many
V gene: TRBV15
D gene: -
CDR3 protein: CATSRTTSTSYEQYF
CDR3 DNA: TGTGCCACCAGCCGCACCACTAGTACCTCCTACGAGCAGTACTTC

J gene: TRBJ1-5
clone size: many
V gene: TRBV2
D gene: -
CDR3 protein: CATAGEPSNQPQHF
CDR3 DNA: TGTGCCACTGCGGGGGAACCTAGCAATCAGCCCCAGCATTTT

J gene: TRBJ1-1
clone size: few
V gene: TRBV20-1
D gene: TRBD1
CDR3 protein: CSARDTGQGHEAFF
CDR3 DNA: TGCAGTGCTAGAGATACCGGACAGGGGCATGAAGCTTTCTTT

J gene: TRBJ2-7
clone size: many
V gene: TRBV5-1
D gene: TRBD1
CDR3 protein: CASRRTGTEYEQYF
CDR3 DNA: TGCGCCAGCAGACGTACCGGGACAGAATACGAGCAGTACTTC

J gene: TRBJ2-7
clone size: many
V gene: TRBV29-1
D gene: -
CDR3 protein: CSVEDTDTYEQYF
CDR3 DNA: TGCAGCGTTGAAGATACGGACACCTACGAGCAGTACTTC

J gene: TRBJ2-2
clone size: many
V gene: TRBV28
D gene: TRBD1
CDR3 protein: CASIGNSGTGGSGELFF
CDR3 DNA: TGTGCCAGCATCGGAAATTCCGGGACAGGGGGCAGCGGGGAGCTGTTTTTT

J gene: TRBJ2-5
clone size: many
V gene: TRBV28
D gene: TRBD1
CDR3 protein: CASSGQGADQETQYF
CDR3 DNA: TGTGCCAGCAGTGGACAGGGCGCCGATCAAGAGACCCAGTACTTC

J gene: TRBJ2-1
clone size: many
V gene: TRBV5-6
D gene: TRBD2
CDR3 protein: CASSGGLAGGNEQFF
CDR3 DNA: TGTGCCAGCAGCGGGGGACTAGCGGGAGGTAATGAGCAGTTCTTC

J gene: TRBJ2-7
clone size: once
V gene: TRBV7-3
D gene: TRBD1
CDR3 protein: CASSLTGTGQGMREQYF
CDR3 DNA: TGTGCCAGCAGCTTAACGGGGACGGGACAGGGGATGAGGGAGCAGTACTTC

J gene: TRBJ2-7
clone size: -
V gene: TRBV28
D gene: -
CDR3 protein: CVSSLFPGRKSSYEQYF
CDR3 DNA: TGTGTCAGCAGCCTGTTTCCGGGCCGAAAAAGTTCATACGAGCAGTACTTC

J gene: TRBJ2-5
clone size: many
V gene: TRBV20-1
D gene: -
CDR3 protein: CSATGPFQETQYF
CDR3 DNA: TGCAGTGCTACCGGACCATTCCAAGAGACCCAGTACTTC

J gene: TRBJ1-2
clone size: many
V gene: TRBV7-3
D gene: -
CDR3 protein: CASSPSRDGSYTF
CDR3 DNA: TGTGCCAGCAGTCCGAGTCGGGACGGGAGCTACACCTTC

J gene: TRBJ2-1
clone size: many
V gene: TRBV18
D gene: -
CDR3 protein: CASSLTPSFHEQFF
CDR3 DNA: TGTGCCAGCTCACTAACCCCTAGCTTCCATGAGCAGTTCTTC

J gene: TRBJ1-1
clone size: -
V gene: TRBV5-1
D gene: -
CDR3 protein: CASSSGSDTEAFF
CDR3 DNA: TGCGCCAGCAGCTCGGGGTCGGACACTGAAGCTTTCTTT

J gene: TRBJ2-1
clone size: many
V gene: TRBV12-3/TRBV12-4
D gene: -
CDR3 protein: CASSLVVRNEQFF
CDR3 DNA: TGTGCCAGCAGTTTAGTGGTGAGGAATGAGCAGTTCTTC

J gene: TRBJ2-3
clone size: many
V gene: TRBV28
D gene: TRBD2
CDR3 protein: CASSLLGLAGEDTDTQYF
CDR3 DNA: TGTGCCAGCAGTTTACTGGGACTAGCGGGAGAGGACACAGATACGCAGTATTTT

J gene: TRBJ2-7
clone size: many
V gene: TRBV20-1
D gene: -
CDR3 protein: CSARRDGSYEQYF
CDR3 DNA: TGCAGTGCTAGGAGGGACGGTTCCTACGAGCAGTACTTC

J gene: TRBJ2-1
clone size: once
V gene: TRBV4-2
D gene: -
CDR3 protein: CASSQAAGRDEQFF
CDR3 DNA: TGTGCCAGCAGCCAAGCGGCGGGACGGGATGAGCAGTTCTTC

J gene: TRBJ2-6
clone size: many
V gene: TRBV5-1
D gene: -
CDR3 protein: CASSLDRGGVAGANVLTF
CDR3 DNA: TGCGCCAGCAGCTTGGACCGCGGAGGGGTGGCTGGGGCCAACGTCCTGACTTTC

J gene: TRBJ2-2
clone size: -
V gene: TRBV5-1
D gene: TRBD1
CDR3 protein: CASSPTGGGTGELFF
CDR3 DNA: TGCGCCAGCAGTCCCACAGGGGGCGGCACCGGGGAGCTGTTTTTT

J gene: TRBJ1-2
clone size: many
V gene: TRBV20-1
D gene: -
CDR3 protein: CSARGAVEVDGYTF
CDR3 DNA: TGCAGTGCTAGAGGGGCAGTGGAAGTGGATGGCTACACCTTC

J gene: TRBJ1-1
clone size: many
V gene: TRBV20-1
D gene: -
CDR3 protein: CSARRWVMEAFF
CDR3 DNA: TGCAGTGCTAGGAGGTGGGTCATGGAAGCTTTCTTT

J gene: TRBJ2-5
clone size: many
V gene: TRBV7-8
D gene: -
CDR3 protein: CASSLGGSGGETQYF
CDR3 DNA: TGTGCCAGCAGCTTAGGCGGCAGCGGCGGTGAGACCCAGTACTTC

J gene: TRBJ1-5
clone size: -
V gene: TRBV18
D gene: -
CDR3 protein: CASSEVGNQPQHF
CDR3 DNA: TGTGCCAGCTCCGAAGTCGGCAATCAGCCCCAGCATTTT

J gene: TRBJ2-3
clone size: many
V gene: TRBV30
D gene: -
CDR3 protein: CAWSAPRNGLAQYF
CDR3 DNA: TGTGCCTGGAGTGCCCCACGGAACGGGCTGGCGCAGTATTTT

J gene: TRBJ2-7
clone size: few
V gene: TRBV29-1
D gene: -
CDR3 protein: CSVQQGYEQYF
CDR3 DNA: TGCAGCGTCCAACAGGGCTACGAGCAGTACTTC

J gene: TRBJ2-7
clone size: few
V gene: TRBV18
D gene: TRBD1
CDR3 protein: CASSPPGQHAYEQYF
CDR3 DNA: TGTGCCAGCTCACCACCGGGACAGCACGCTTACGAGCAGTACTTC

J gene: TRBJ2-7
clone size: -
V gene: TRBV12-3/TRBV12-4
D gene: -
CDR3 protein: CASSIAGPRYEQYF
CDR3 DNA: TGTGCCAGCAGTATCGCAGGACCCCGATACGAGCAGTACTTC

J gene: TRBJ1-2
clone size: few
V gene: TRBV6-2/TRBV6-3
D gene: TRBD1
CDR3 protein: CASSSFTGGNYGYTF
CDR3 DNA: TGTGCCAGCAGTTCCTTTACAGGGGGAAACTATGGCTACACCTTC

J gene: TRBJ2-3
clone size: few
V gene: TRBV6-8
D gene: TRBD2
CDR3 protein: CASSRPSKILHGRTDTQYF
CDR3 DNA: TGTGCCAGCAGTCGACCCTCTAAAATACTCCACGGGAGGACAGATACGCAGTATTTT

J gene: TRBJ2-5
clone size: few
V gene: TRBV14
D gene: -
CDR3 protein: CASSQNRRHRYF
CDR3 DNA: TGTGCCAGCAGCCAAAACAGGCGACATCGGTACTTC

J gene: TRBJ2-1
clone size: few
V gene: TRBV7-7
D gene: -
CDR3 protein: CASSLSAGIYNEQFF
CDR3 DNA: TGTGCTAGCAGCTTAAGCGCAGGGATCTACAATGAGCAGTTCTTC